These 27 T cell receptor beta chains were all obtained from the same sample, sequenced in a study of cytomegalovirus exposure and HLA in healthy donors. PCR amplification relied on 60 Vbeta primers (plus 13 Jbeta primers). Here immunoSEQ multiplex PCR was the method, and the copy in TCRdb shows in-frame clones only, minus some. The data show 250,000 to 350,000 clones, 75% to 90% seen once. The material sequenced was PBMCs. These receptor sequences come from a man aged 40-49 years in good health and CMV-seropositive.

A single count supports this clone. CDR3 nucleotides: TGTGCCAGCAGCTTATGGACAGAATGGAGCTCCTACGAGCAGTACTTC. Its protein product is CASSLWTEWSSYEQYF. The chain links TRBV7-9 to TRBJ2-7; D is possibly TRBD1 (6 bases). The CDR3 has 16 amino acids. The V and J ends lost 2 bases and 0 bases respectively, with 14 bases between them. Looked up from germline, CDR1 is SEHNR and CDR2 is FQNEAQ (reference sequence).

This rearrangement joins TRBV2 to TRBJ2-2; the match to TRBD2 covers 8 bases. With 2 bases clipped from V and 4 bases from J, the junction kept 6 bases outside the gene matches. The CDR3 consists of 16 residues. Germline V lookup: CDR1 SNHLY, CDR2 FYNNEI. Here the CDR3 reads CASSEYGGGPTGELFF. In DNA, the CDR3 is TGTGCCAGCAGTGAATATGGCGGGGGGCCCACCGGGGAGCTGTTTTTT.

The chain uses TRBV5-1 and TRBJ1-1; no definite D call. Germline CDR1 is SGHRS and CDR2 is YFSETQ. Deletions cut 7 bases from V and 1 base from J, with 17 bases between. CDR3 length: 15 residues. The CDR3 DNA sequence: TGCGCCAGCCGCTCCCCCGGGTCCCGGAACACTGAAGCTTTCTTT. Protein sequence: CASRSPGSRNTEAFF.

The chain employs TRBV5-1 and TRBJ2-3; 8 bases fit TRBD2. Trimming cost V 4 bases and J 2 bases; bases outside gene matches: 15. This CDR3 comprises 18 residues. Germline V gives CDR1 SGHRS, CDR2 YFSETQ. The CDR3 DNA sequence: TGCGCCAGCAGCATTGGGGCCGGAGGACTAGCTCTCACAGATACGCAGTATTTT. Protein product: CASSIGAGGLALTDTQYF.

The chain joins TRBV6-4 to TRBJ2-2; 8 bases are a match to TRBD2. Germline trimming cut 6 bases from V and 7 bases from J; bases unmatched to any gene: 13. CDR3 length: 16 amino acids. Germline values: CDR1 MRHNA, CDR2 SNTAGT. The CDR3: CASSPREAGVYGELFF. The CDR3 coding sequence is TGTGCCAGCAGCCCCAGGGAAGCGGGAGTTTACGGGGAGCTGTTTTTT.

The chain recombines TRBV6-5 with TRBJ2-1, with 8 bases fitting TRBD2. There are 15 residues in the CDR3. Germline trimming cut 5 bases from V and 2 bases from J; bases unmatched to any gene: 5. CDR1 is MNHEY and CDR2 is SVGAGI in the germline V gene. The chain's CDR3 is CASSPREGPYNEQFF. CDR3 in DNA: TGTGCCAGCAGTCCCCGGGAGGGCCCCTACAATGAGCAGTTCTTC.

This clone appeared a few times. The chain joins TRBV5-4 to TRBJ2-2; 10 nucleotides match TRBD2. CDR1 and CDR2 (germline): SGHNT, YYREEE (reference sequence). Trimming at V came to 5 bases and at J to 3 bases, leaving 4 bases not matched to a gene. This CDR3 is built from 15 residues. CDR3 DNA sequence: TGTGCCAGCAGGGCTAGCGGGAGCCACACCGGGGAGCTGTTTTTT. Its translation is CASRASGSHTGELFF.

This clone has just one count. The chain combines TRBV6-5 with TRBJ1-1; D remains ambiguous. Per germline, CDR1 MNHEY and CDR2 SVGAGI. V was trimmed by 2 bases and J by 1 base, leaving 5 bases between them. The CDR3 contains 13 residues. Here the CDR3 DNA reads TGTGCCAGCAGTTACGGCCGGAACACTGAAGCTTTCTTT. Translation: CASSYGRNTEAFF.

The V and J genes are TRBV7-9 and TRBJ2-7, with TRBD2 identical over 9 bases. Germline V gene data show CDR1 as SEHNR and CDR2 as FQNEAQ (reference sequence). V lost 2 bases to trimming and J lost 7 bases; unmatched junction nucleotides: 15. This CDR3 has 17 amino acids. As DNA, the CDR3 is TGTGCCAGCAGCTTAATTCAGTTAGGCGGGAGGGCGTGGGAGCAGTACTTC. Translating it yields CASSLIQLGGRAWEQYF.

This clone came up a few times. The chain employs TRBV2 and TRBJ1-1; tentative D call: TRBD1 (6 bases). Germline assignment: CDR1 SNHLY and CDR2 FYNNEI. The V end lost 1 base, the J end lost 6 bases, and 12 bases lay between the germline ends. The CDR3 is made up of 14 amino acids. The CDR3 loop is CASSEERGKAEAFF. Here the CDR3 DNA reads TGTGCCAGCAGTGAAGAAAGGGGGAAAGCTGAAGCTTTCTTT.

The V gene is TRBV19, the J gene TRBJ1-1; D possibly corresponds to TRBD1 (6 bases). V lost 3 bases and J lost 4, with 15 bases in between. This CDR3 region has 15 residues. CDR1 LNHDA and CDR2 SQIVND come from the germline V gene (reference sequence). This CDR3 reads CASSIVGGPGTEAFF. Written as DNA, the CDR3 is TGTGCCAGTAGTATTGTCGGGGGGCCGGGCACTGAAGCTTTCTTT.

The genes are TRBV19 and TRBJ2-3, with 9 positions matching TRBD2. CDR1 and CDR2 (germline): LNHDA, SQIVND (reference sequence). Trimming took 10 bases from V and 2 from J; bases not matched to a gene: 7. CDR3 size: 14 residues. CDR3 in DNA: TGTGCCACCCAAGGACTAGCGACCACAGATACGCAGTATTTT. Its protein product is CATQGLATTDTQYF.

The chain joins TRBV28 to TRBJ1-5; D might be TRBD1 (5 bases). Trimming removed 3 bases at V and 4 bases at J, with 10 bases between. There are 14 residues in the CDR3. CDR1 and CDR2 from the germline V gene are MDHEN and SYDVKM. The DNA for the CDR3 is TGTGCCAGCAGTTTTCGGGGGGGGAATCAGCCCCAGCATTTT. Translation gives CASSFRGGNQPQHF.

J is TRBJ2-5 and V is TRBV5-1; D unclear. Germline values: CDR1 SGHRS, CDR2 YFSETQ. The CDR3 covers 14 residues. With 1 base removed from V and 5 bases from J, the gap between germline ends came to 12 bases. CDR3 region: CASSLLRGEETQYF. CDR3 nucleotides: TGCGCCAGCAGCTTGCTCCGCGGCGAGGAGACCCAGTACTTC.

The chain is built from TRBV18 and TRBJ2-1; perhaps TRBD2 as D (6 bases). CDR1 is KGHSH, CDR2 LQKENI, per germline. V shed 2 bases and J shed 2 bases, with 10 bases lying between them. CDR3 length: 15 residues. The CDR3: CASSPGGSAYNEQFF. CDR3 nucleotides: TGTGCCAGCTCACCAGGGGGGAGTGCCTACAATGAGCAGTTCTTC.

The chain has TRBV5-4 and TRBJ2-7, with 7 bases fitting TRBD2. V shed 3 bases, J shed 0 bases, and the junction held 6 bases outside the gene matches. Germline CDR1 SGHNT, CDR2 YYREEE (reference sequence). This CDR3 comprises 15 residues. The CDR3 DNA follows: TGTGCCAGCAGCTCGGGTGGGGGGGACTCCTACGAGCAGTACTTC. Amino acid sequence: CASSSGGGDSYEQYF.

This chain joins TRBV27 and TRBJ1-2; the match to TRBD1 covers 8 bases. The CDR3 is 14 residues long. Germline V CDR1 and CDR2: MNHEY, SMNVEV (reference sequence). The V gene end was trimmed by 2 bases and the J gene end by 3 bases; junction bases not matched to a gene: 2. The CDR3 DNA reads TGTGCCAGCAGTTTAGACAGGGGAGACTATGGCTACACCTTC. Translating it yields CASSLDRGDYGYTF.

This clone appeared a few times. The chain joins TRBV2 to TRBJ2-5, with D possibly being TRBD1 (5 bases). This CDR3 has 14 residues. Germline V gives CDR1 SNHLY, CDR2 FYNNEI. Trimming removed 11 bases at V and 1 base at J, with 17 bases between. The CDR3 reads CAGLKGNSQETQYF. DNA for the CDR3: TGTGCCGGCCTGAAGGGGAATTCCCAAGAGACCCAGTACTTC.

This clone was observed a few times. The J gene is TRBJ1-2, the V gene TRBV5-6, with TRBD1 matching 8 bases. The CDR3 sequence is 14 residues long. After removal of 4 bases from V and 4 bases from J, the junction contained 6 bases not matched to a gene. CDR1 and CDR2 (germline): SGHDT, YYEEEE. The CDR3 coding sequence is TGTGCCAGCAGCCTGGGACAGGAGGTCTATGGCTACACCTTC. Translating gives CASSLGQEVYGYTF.

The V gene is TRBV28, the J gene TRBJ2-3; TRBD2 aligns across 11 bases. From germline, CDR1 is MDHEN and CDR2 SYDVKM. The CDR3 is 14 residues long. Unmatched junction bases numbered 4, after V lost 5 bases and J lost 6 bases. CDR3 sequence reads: CASSIAGGWDTQYF. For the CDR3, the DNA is TGTGCCAGCAGTATAGCGGGAGGGTGGGATACGCAGTATTTT.

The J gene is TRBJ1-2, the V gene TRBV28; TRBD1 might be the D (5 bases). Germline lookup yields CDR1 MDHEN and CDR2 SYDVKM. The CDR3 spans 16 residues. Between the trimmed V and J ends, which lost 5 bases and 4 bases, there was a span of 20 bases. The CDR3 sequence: CASSPDRRTTFYGYTF. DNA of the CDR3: TGTGCCAGCAGTCCTGACAGAAGAACTACCTTCTATGGCTACACCTTC.

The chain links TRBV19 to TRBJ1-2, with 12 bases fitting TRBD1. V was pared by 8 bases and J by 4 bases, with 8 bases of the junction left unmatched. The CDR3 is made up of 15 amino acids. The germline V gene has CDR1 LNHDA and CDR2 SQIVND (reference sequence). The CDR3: CASRGTGGGRYGYTF. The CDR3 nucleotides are TGTGCCAGTCGGGGGACAGGGGGCGGACGCTATGGCTACACCTTC.

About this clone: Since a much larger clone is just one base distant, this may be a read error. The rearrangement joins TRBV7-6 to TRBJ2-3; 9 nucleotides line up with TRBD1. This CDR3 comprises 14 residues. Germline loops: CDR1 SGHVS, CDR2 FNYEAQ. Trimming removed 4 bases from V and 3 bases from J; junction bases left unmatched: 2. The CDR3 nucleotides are TGTGCCAGCAGCTCCGGACAGGGGACAGATACGCAGTATTTT. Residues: CASSSGQGTDTQYF. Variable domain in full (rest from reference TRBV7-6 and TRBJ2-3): GAGVSQSPRYKVTKRGQDVALRCDPISGHVSLYWYRQALGQGPEFLTYFNYEAQQDKSGLPNDRFSAERPEGSISTLTIQRTEQRDSAMYRCASSSGQGTDTQYFGPGTRLTVL.

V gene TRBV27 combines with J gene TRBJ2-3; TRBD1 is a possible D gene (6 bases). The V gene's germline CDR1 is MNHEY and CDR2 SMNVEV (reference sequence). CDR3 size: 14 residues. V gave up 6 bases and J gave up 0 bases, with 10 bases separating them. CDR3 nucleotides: TGTGCCAGCAGCGGACAGCCTAGCACAGATACGCAGTATTTT. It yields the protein CASSGQPSTDTQYF.

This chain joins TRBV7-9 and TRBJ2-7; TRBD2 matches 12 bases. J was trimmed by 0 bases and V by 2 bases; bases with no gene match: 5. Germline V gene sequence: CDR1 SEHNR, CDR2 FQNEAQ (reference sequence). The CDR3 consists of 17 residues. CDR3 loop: CASSLLAGGVLSYEQYF. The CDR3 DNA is TGTGCCAGCAGCTTACTAGCGGGAGGGGTACTCTCCTACGAGCAGTACTTC.

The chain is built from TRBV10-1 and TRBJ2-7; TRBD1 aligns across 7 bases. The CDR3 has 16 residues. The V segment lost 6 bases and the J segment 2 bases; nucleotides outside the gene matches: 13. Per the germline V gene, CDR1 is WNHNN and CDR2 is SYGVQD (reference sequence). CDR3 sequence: CASSPYPRGITYEQYF. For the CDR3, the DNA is TGCGCCAGCAGCCCCTACCCCAGGGGGATAACCTACGAGCAGTACTTC.

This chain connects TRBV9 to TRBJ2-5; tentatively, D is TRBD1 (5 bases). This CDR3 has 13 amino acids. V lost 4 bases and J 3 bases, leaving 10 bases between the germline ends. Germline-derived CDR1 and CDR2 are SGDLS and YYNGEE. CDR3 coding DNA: TGTGCCAGCAGCACCCAGGGTGAAGAGACCCAGTACTTC. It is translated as CASSTQGEETQYF.